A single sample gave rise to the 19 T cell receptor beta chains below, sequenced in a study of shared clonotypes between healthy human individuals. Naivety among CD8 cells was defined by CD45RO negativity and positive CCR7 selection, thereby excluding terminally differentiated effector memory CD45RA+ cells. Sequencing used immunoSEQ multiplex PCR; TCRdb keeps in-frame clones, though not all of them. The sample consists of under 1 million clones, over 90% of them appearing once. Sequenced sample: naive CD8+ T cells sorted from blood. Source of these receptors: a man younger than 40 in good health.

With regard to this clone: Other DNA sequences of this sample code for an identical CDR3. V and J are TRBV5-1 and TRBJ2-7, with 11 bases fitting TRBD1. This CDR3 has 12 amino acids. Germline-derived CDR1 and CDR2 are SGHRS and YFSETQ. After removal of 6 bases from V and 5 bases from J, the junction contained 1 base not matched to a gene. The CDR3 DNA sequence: TGCGCCAGCACGGGACAGGGGGACGAGCAGTACTTC. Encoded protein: CASTGQGDEQYF.

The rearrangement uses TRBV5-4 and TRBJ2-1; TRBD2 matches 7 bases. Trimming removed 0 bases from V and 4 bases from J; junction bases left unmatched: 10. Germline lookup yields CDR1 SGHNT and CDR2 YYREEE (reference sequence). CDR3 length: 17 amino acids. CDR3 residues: CASSLGGALARYNEQFF. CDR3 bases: TGTGCCAGCAGCTTGGGCGGAGCACTAGCGCGGTACAATGAGCAGTTCTTC.

The CDR3 protein is CASSLRGKDEKLFF. CDR3 sequence (DNA): TGTGCCAGCAGCCTGAGGGGCAAGGACGAAAAACTGTTTTTT. The J gene is TRBJ1-4, the V gene TRBV7-9; D possibly corresponds to TRBD1 (5 bases). Between the trimmed V and J ends, which lost 5 bases and 8 bases, there was a span of 15 bases. The CDR3 extends over 14 amino acids. From germline, CDR1 is SEHNR and CDR2 FQNEAQ (reference sequence).

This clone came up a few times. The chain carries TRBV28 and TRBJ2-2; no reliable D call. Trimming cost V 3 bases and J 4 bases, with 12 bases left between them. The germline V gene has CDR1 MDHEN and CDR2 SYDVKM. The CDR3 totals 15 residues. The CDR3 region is CASSFGLDLTGELFF. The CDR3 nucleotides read TGTGCCAGCAGTTTTGGTCTAGATCTCACCGGGGAGCTGTTTTTT.

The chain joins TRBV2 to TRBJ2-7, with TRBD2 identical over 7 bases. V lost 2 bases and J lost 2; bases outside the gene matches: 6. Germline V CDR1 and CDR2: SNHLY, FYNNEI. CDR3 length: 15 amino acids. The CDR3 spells CASSELASGPYEQYF. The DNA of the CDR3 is TGTGCCAGCAGTGAATTGGCTAGCGGACCCTACGAGCAGTACTTC.

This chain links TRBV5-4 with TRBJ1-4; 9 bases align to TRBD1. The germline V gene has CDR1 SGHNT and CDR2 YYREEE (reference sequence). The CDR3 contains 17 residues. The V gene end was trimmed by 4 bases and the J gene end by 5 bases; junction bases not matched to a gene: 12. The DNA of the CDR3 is TGTGCCAGCAGCCCTCTCCCCGGGACAGGGAAGAATGAAAAACTGTTTTTT. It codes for CASSPLPGTGKNEKLFF.

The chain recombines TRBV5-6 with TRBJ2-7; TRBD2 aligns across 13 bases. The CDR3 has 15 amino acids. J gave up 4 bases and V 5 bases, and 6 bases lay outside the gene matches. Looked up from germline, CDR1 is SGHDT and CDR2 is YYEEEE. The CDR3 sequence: CASRPGTSGVYEQYF. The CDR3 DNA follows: TGTGCCAGCAGGCCCGGGACTAGCGGGGTTTACGAGCAGTACTTC.

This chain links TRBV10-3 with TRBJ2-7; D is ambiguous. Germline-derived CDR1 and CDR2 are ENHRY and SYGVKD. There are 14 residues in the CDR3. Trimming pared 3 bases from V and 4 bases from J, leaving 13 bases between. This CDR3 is CAISDGSPGYEQYF. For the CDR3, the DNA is TGTGCCATCAGTGATGGATCCCCTGGGTACGAGCAGTACTTC.

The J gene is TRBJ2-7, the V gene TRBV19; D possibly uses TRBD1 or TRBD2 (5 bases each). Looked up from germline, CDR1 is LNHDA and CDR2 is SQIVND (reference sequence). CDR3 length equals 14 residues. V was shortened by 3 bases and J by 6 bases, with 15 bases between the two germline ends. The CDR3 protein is CASSIRDQPLEQYF. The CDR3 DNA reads TGTGCCAGTAGTATCCGGGACCAGCCTCTCGAGCAGTACTTC.

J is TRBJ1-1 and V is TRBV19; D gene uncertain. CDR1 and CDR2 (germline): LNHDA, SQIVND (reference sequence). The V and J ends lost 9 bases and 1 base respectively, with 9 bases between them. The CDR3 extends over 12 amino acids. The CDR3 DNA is TGTGCCAGCGTTAAGGCGAACACTGAAGCTTTCTTT. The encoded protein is CASVKANTEAFF.

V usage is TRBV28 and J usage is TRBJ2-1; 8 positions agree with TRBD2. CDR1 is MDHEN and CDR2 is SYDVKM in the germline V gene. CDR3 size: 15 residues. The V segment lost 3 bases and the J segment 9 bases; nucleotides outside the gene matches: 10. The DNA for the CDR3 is TGTGCCAGCAGTTTCTTTGTCGGGAGGGCCCGTGAGCAGTTCTTC. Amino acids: CASSFFVGRAREQFF.

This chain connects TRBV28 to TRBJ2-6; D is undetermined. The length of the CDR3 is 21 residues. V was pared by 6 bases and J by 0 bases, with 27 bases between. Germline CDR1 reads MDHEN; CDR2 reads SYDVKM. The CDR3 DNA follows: TGTGCCAGCAGAACCTACAGAGTAGGGAACGCCGTTAGCTCTGGGGCCAACGTCCTGACTTTC. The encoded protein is CASRTYRVGNAVSSGANVLTF.

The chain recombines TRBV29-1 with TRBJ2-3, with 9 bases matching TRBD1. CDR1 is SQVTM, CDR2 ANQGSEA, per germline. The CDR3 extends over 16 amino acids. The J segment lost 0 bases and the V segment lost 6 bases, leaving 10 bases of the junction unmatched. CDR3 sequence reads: CSVEPGQGGSTDTQYF. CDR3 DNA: TGCAGCGTCGAACCGGGACAGGGCGGAAGCACAGATACGCAGTATTTT.

The CDR3 sequence: CASSEWTGNEQFF. CDR3 in DNA: TGTGCCAGCAGTGAATGGACGGGAAATGAGCAGTTCTTC. This chain links TRBV2 with TRBJ2-1; D perhaps matches TRBD2 (5 bases). Germline loops: CDR1 SNHLY, CDR2 FYNNEI. The V end was cut by 2 bases, the J end by 7 bases, with 9 bases between. CDR3 size: 13 residues.

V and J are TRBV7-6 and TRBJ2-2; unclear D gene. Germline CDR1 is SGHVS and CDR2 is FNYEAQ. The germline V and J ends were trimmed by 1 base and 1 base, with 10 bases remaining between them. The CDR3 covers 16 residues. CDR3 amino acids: CASSLETWENTGELFF. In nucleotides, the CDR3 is TGTGCCAGCAGCTTAGAGACGTGGGAGAACACCGGGGAGCTGTTTTTT.

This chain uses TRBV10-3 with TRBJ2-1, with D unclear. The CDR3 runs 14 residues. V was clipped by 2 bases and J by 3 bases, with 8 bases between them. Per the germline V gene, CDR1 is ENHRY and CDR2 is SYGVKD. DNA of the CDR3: TGTGCCATCAGTGAGCGGGCGAGCTACAATGAGCAGTTCTTC. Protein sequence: CAISERASYNEQFF.

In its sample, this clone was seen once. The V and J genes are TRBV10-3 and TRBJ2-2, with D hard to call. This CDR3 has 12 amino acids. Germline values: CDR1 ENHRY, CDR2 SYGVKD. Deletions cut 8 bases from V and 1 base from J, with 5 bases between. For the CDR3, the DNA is TGTGCCATCGGAGAGAACACCGGGGAGCTGTTTTTT. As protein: CAIGENTGELFF.

The CDR3, as DNA: TGTGCCAGCCAAGGGACAGGGGAGCCCGAGCAGTACTTC. Amino acid sequence: CASQGTGEPEQYF. V and J are TRBV10-3 and TRBJ2-7, with 10 bases fitting TRBD1. With 10 bases clipped from V and 6 bases from J, the junction kept 9 bases outside the gene matches. This CDR3 is built from 13 residues. Per the germline V gene, CDR1 is ENHRY and CDR2 is SYGVKD.

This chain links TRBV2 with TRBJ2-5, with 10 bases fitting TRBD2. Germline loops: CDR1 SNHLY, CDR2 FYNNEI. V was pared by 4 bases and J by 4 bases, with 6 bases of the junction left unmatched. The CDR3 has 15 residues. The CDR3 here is CASSAWPSGRETQYF. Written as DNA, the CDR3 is TGTGCCAGCAGTGCCTGGCCTAGCGGGAGAGAGACCCAGTACTTC.